This passage covers 31 T cell receptor beta chains from one sample sequenced in a study of beta chain features in type 1 diabetes (dated by TCRdb to the late 2010s). Overall study outcomes, separate from this receptor: Type 1 diabetes patients showed a moderate but significant shortening of TCRB CDR3 length in all four CD4+ subsets.

Libraries were made using the immunoSEQ multiplex PCR assay. The entire amount of isolated RNA was reverse transcribed using the High Capacity cDNA Reverse Transcription Kit, so the sequenced TCRB transcripts were expressed ones. Here the immuneACCESS table is served through TCRdb, limited to in-frame sequences with V and J called. Missing clones are a known gap in these copies; in checked studies unresolved V genes cover under half, and the rest lacks a known reason. The sample contains more than 95,000 clones, 17% of them found a single time. The top ten clonotypes cover roughly 2.5% of the sample. These receptors lack a known antigen. The material sequenced was central memory CD4+ T cells from blood. Receptor source: a man between 18 and 35 years old with type 1 diabetes.

The chain combines TRBV5-4 with TRBJ2-7; 7 bases are shared with TRBD1. Germline V gene lookup returns CDR1 SGHNT and CDR2 YYREEE (reference sequence). V dropped 3 bases and J dropped 3; count of bases not matched to a gene: 12. This CDR3 has 16 residues. The CDR3 loop is CASSSPQGTVGYEQYF. DNA for the CDR3: TGTGCCAGCAGCTCCCCACAGGGGACCGTCGGCTACGAGCAGTACTTC.

This clone was seen a handful of times. The V and J genes are TRBV6-1 and TRBJ2-5; TRBD1 might be the D (6 bases). V lost 1 base and J lost 3, with 12 bases in between. Germline values: CDR1 MNHNS, CDR2 SASEGT. CDR3 size: 15 residues. The CDR3: CASSEVWGPKETQYF. In DNA, the CDR3 is TGTGCCAGCAGTGAAGTGTGGGGGCCTAAAGAGACCCAGTACTTC.

V is TRBV25-1 and J is TRBJ2-3, with 13 bases identical to TRBD2. Trimming removed 1 base from V and 7 bases from J; junction bases left unmatched: 8. The germline V gene has CDR1 MGHDK and CDR2 SYGVNS. The CDR3 extends over 17 amino acids. The CDR3 sequence: CASSESKGLAGSYTQYF. The CDR3 DNA reads as TGTGCCAGCAGTGAATCCAAGGGACTAGCGGGGTCATATACGCAGTATTTT.

This clone was found a few times. V usage is TRBV23-1 and J usage is TRBJ2-7; tentative D call: TRBD2 (6 bases). TRBV23-1 is an ORF, with its function uncertain. The V end lost 5 bases, the J end lost 4 bases, and 33 bases lay between the germline ends. The CDR3 consists of 20 residues. For the CDR3, the DNA is TGCGCCAGCAGTAAGGAGGAGGAGGCGGGGATCGGTCCAGGTGTTTACGAGCAGTACTTC. It codes for CASSKEEEAGIGPGVYEQYF.

The DNA for the CDR3 is TGTGCCAGCTCATCCATACCGGGCACAGATACGCAGTATTTT. This sequence encodes CASSSIPGTDTQYF. The chain uses TRBV18 and TRBJ2-3, with D unresolved. Between the trimmed V and J ends, which lost 5 bases and 1 base, there was a span of 10 bases. Germline CDR1 reads KGHSH; CDR2 reads LQKENI. The length of the CDR3 is 14 residues.

The chain uses TRBV20-1 and TRBJ2-3; D is ambiguous. The CDR3 totals 11 residues. V shed 3 bases and J shed 3 bases, with 4 bases lying between them. CDR1 and CDR2 (germline): DFQATT, SNEGSKA (reference sequence). In DNA, the CDR3 is TGCAGTGCTAGGTGGACAGATACGCAGTATTTT. Encoded protein: CSARWTDTQYF.

The rearrangement joins TRBV5-1 to TRBJ2-3; the D gene is possibly TRBD2 (6 bases). V gave up 1 base and J gave up 2 bases, with 8 bases separating them. Germline V CDR1 and CDR2: SGHRS, YFSETQ. The CDR3 is 14 residues long. CDR3 protein: CASSLTGVTDTQYF. The CDR3 bases are TGCGCCAGCAGCTTGACGGGAGTCACAGATACGCAGTATTTT.

The chain carries TRBV2 and TRBJ2-5; a weak D match, TRBD2 (6 bases). Trimming took off 8 bases at V and 3 bases at J, with 13 bases between the two ends. Germline lookup yields CDR1 SNHLY and CDR2 FYNNEI. This CDR3 has 13 residues. CDR3: CASLWGEKETQYF. CDR3 in DNA: TGTGCCAGCCTCTGGGGGGAGAAAGAGACCCAGTACTTC.

This clone was picked up many times. The genes are TRBV28 and TRBJ2-1; possible D gene TRBD1, 5 bases. The V gene's germline CDR1 is MDHEN and CDR2 SYDVKM. Trimming took off 7 bases at V and 10 bases at J, with 20 bases between the two ends. CDR3 length: 14 amino acids. The CDR3 nucleotides read TGTGCCAGCACCTCATTGTGGGGCGCGGCCGAGCAGTTCTTC. This translates into CASTSLWGAAEQFF.

The rearrangement uses TRBV10-1 and TRBJ2-1; 9 bases are a match to TRBD1. This CDR3 contains 15 residues. CDR1 is WNHNN and CDR2 is SYGVQD in the germline V gene (reference sequence). The J segment lost 8 bases and the V segment lost 6 bases, leaving 11 bases of the junction unmatched. In DNA form, the CDR3 reads TGCGCCAGCAGCCCACCGGGACAGGGTGTCGATGAGCAGTTCTTC. Its protein product is CASSPPGQGVDEQFF.

This clone was counted a few times. The chain uses TRBV30 and TRBJ1-5, with no clear D. Trimming shortened V by 2 bases and J by 3 bases, and 8 bases separated the two germline ends. Per germline, CDR1 GTSNPN and CDR2 SVGIG (reference sequence). CDR3 length equals 13 residues. The CDR3 reads CAWSSGNNQPQHF. The CDR3, as DNA: TGTGCCTGGAGTTCAGGAAACAATCAGCCCCAGCATTTT.

V and J are TRBV29-1 and TRBJ2-7; D is possibly TRBD1 (5 bases). CDR3 length: 13 amino acids. Trimming took off 8 bases at V and 5 bases at J, with 19 bases between the two ends. Germline V gene sequence: CDR1 SQVTM, CDR2 ANQGSEA. CDR3 residues: CSIQSWGEHEQYF. DNA of the CDR3: TGCAGCATCCAGTCGTGGGGCGAGCACGAGCAGTACTTC.

This clone was counted only a few times. V usage is TRBV2 and J usage is TRBJ2-3; TRBD1 might be the D (5 bases). V was pared by 5 bases and J by 3 bases, with 9 bases between. There are 13 residues in the CDR3. CDR1 SNHLY and CDR2 FYNNEI come from the germline V gene. The CDR3 nucleotides read TGTGCCAGCAGTCAGGGTCGGACAGATACGCAGTATTTT. It is translated as CASSQGRTDTQYF.

The sample holds a few counts of this clone. A read error may be the cause here, since a much bigger clone is one base away. The V call is TRBV5-5, the J call TRBJ2-1; D is uncertain. Trimming took 4 bases from V and 4 from J, leaving 3 bases between them. The CDR3 has 11 amino acids. The V gene's germline CDR1 is SGHKS and CDR2 YYEKEE (reference sequence). CDR3 sequence: CASSLYNEQFF. The CDR3 nucleotides read TGTGCCAGCAGCCTGTACAATGAGCAGTTCTTC.

The chain links TRBV29-1 to TRBJ2-5; either TRBD1 or TRBD2 may supply D (5 bases each). The CDR3 is 13 amino acids. V dropped 3 bases and J dropped 2 bases, with 10 bases sitting between them. The germline gives CDR1 SQVTM, CDR2 ANQGSEA. CDR3 region: CSVDRGEQETQYF. The CDR3 nucleotides are TGCAGCGTTGATCGGGGCGAACAAGAGACCCAGTACTTC.

This chain uses TRBV11-2 with TRBJ2-5, with TRBD2 matching over 7 bases. Germline CDR1 SGHAT, CDR2 FQNNGV. The V and J ends lost 4 bases and 5 bases, in that order; junction bases with no gene match: 10. The CDR3 covers 15 residues. The CDR3 loop reads CASSSGEGRRETQYF. The CDR3 DNA follows: TGTGCCAGCAGCTCCGGGGAGGGCCGGAGGGAGACCCAGTACTTC.

This clone was detected a few times. This chain uses TRBV30 with TRBJ1-2; D possibly corresponds to TRBD1 (5 bases). Trimming took off 4 bases at V and 5 bases at J, with 14 bases between the two ends. The CDR3 runs to 13 residues. Germline-derived CDR1 and CDR2 are GTSNPN and SVGIG (reference sequence). This chain's CDR3 is CAWNTGTGYGYTF. The DNA for the CDR3 is TGTGCCTGGAACACCGGGACGGGGTATGGCTACACCTTC.

The chain recombines TRBV15 with TRBJ1-2; D perhaps matches TRBD1 (5 bases). Per the germline V gene, CDR1 is LNHNV and CDR2 is YYDKDF (reference sequence). CDR3 length: 14 residues. V dropped 0 bases and J dropped 4 bases, with 9 bases sitting between them. The CDR3 here is CATSRDQGAYGYTF. CDR3 DNA sequence: TGTGCCACCAGCAGAGATCAAGGGGCCTATGGCTACACCTTC.

Worth noting for this clone: In the same sample, other DNA sequences code for this CDR3. The rearrangement uses TRBV18 and TRBJ2-5; D uncertain. The germline V and J ends were trimmed by 3 bases and 5 bases, with 4 bases remaining between them. The germline CDR1 and CDR2 sequences are KGHSH and LQKENI. The CDR3 runs to 11 residues. In DNA form, the CDR3 reads TGTGCCAGCTCACCGCGGGAGACCCAGTACTTC. This codes for CASSPRETQYF.

The gene calls are TRBV4-1 and TRBJ2-2; the D call may be TRBD1 or TRBD2 (5 bases each). Between the trimmed V and J ends, which lost 4 bases and 3 bases, there was a span of 15 bases. This CDR3 contains 16 residues. Germline lookup yields CDR1 MGHRA and CDR2 YSYEKL. The CDR3: CASSPGAGGDTGELFF. The CDR3 coding sequence is TGCGCCAGCAGCCCCGGGGCAGGTGGTGACACCGGGGAGCTGTTTTTT.

This clone has only a few counts. Other nucleotide sequences in the sample specify the same CDR3. The chain recombines TRBV29-1 with TRBJ2-7; 7 nucleotides align to TRBD2. The CDR3 consists of 14 residues. Germline loops: CDR1 SQVTM, CDR2 ANQGSEA. The junction had 7 bases not matched to a gene; V was cut back by 4 bases and J by 1 base. CDR3 sequence: CSVAWGGNSYEQYF. As DNA, the CDR3 is TGCAGCGTTGCCTGGGGGGGGAATTCCTACGAGCAGTACTTC.

This clone was counted at least ten times. The chain combines TRBV5-1 with TRBJ2-1; no definite D call. The CDR3 has 15 amino acids. Per germline, CDR1 SGHRS and CDR2 YFSETQ. Trimming removed 0 bases from V and 2 bases from J, with 9 bases in between. CDR3 nucleotides: TGCGCCAGCAGCTTGGGACCAGGCGCCTACAATGAGCAGTTCTTC. Its protein product is CASSLGPGAYNEQFF.

The V gene is TRBV6-5, the J gene TRBJ2-7; D is perhaps TRBD1 (6 bases). The CDR3 loop spans 14 amino acids. Germline V gene lookup returns CDR1 MNHEY and CDR2 SVGAGI. V was clipped by 8 bases and J by 5 bases, with 19 bases between them. The CDR3 sequence: CASSSPRGSDEQYF. As DNA, the CDR3 is TGTGCCAGCTCCTCGCCCAGGGGTTCGGACGAGCAGTACTTC.

This clone was detected a few times. The chain recombines TRBV5-1 with TRBJ2-3, with 7 bases aligning to TRBD1. Germline loops: CDR1 SGHRS, CDR2 YFSETQ. The CDR3 extends over 15 amino acids. J was trimmed by 1 base and V by 3 bases; bases with no gene match: 5. The DNA of the CDR3 is TGCGCCAGCAGCTCTTACAGGGGCGGCACAGATACGCAGTATTTT. This sequence encodes CASSSYRGGTDTQYF.

Only a few counts were recorded for this clone. This rearrangement joins TRBV19 to TRBJ2-1, with a tentative D call TRBD2 (6 bases). Trimming cost V 7 bases and J 3 bases, with 19 bases left between them. Germline lookup yields CDR1 LNHDA and CDR2 SQIVND (reference sequence). The length of the CDR3 is 16 residues. This CDR3 reads CASIPPGGGGYNEQFF. The CDR3 coding sequence is TGTGCCAGTATTCCCCCCGGGGGTGGTGGCTACAATGAGCAGTTCTTC.

The chain joins TRBV7-2 to TRBJ1-1; D is unresolved. The germline CDR1 and CDR2 sequences are SGHTA and FQGNSA. CDR3 length: 14 residues. V lost 1 base, J lost 1 base, and 7 bases lay in between. The CDR3 reads CASSLVGSNTEAFF. The CDR3 DNA reads as TGTGCCAGCAGCTTAGTAGGGTCGAACACTGAAGCTTTCTTT.

The chain joins TRBV7-2 to TRBJ2-5; 11 nucleotides align to TRBD1. Germline loops: CDR1 SGHTA, CDR2 FQGNSA. Losses at the gene ends were 5 bases for V and 2 bases for J; bases not matched to a gene: 4. The CDR3 is made up of 15 amino acids. The CDR3 reads CASSPDRGRQETQYF. DNA of the CDR3: TGTGCCAGCAGCCCGGACAGGGGGCGACAAGAGACCCAGTACTTC.

The CDR3 spells CASSRQGANTGELFF. The CDR3 DNA is TGTGCCAGCAGTCGACAGGGGGCGAACACCGGGGAGCTGTTTTTT. This rearrangement joins TRBV6-1 to TRBJ2-2; 9 nucleotides line up with TRBD1. Losses at the gene ends were 5 bases for V and 0 bases for J; bases not matched to a gene: 1. This CDR3 has 15 residues. Germline assignment: CDR1 MNHNS and CDR2 SASEGT.

The chain links TRBV28 to TRBJ1-5, with D uncertain. CDR1 MDHEN and CDR2 SYDVKM come from the germline V gene. There are 12 residues in the CDR3. V shed 3 bases and J shed 7 bases, with 7 bases lying between them. This CDR3 is CASSFVPQPQHF. The CDR3 region has the DNA TGTGCCAGCAGTTTTGTTCCGCAGCCCCAGCATTTT.

The V and J genes are TRBV6-5 and TRBJ1-1; 8 bases are shared with TRBD1. CDR1 and CDR2 (germline): MNHEY, SVGAGI. Losses at the gene ends were 7 bases for V and 5 bases for J; bases not matched to a gene: 12. This CDR3 has 15 residues. The CDR3 loop reads CASKLPGQAGTEAFF. As DNA, the CDR3 is TGTGCCAGCAAACTCCCGGGACAGGCGGGGACTGAAGCTTTCTTT.

The V and J genes are TRBV29-1 and TRBJ1-1; D remains ambiguous. The CDR3 runs 14 residues. From germline, CDR1 is SQVTM and CDR2 ANQGSEA. Trimming took 2 bases from V and 5 from J, leaving 15 bases between them. The CDR3 DNA reads as TGCAGCGTTGAAAACCCAGGAATTATAACTGAAGCTTTCTTT. Translating it yields CSVENPGIITEAFF.